A single sample is the source of the 6 T cell receptor beta chains below, sequenced in a study of OX40 agonist ivuxolimab in advanced cancers. Here immunoSEQ multiplex PCR was the method, and the copy in TCRdb shows in-frame clones only, minus some. The data hold under 30,000 clones, with around 83% observed a single time. Sequencing used CD4+ or CD8+ T cells sorted from blood, obtained in a trial of the OX40 agonist ivuxolimab. Receptor source: an adult with an advanced solid tumor such as melanoma, head and neck, liver or kidney cancer.

The chain employs TRBV25-1 and TRBJ2-1; D may be TRBD1 (6 bases). V lost 8 bases to trimming and J lost 1 base, with 15 bases between them. In germline, CDR1 is MGHDK, CDR2 SYGVNS. The CDR3 totals 15 residues. The CDR3 coding sequence is TGTGCCAGCCACCAGACAGGTGGATCCTACAATGAGCAGTTCTTC. Protein sequence: CASHQTGGSYNEQFF. Complete variable domain (other parts from reference TRBV25-1 and TRBJ2-1): EADIYQTPRYLVIGTGKKITLECSQTMGHDKMYWYQQDPGMELHLIHYSYGVNSTEKGDLSSESTVSRIRTEHFPLTLESARPSHTSQYLCASHQTGGSYNEQFFGPGTRLTVL.

This clone was recorded a few times. The chain is built from TRBV7-2 and TRBJ2-7; no clear D gene. Trimming left V 0 bases short and J 3 bases short, with 6 bases between. Germline CDR1 SGHTA, CDR2 FQGNSA. The CDR3 runs 13 residues. DNA of the CDR3: TGTGCCAGCAGCTTAGCGGTCCGCTACGAGCAGTACTTC. Its translation is CASSLAVRYEQYF.

J is TRBJ1-4 and V is TRBV7-6; D not certain. Germline V lookup: CDR1 SGHVS, CDR2 FNYEAQ. V gave up 10 bases and J gave up 10 bases, with 13 bases separating them. The CDR3 totals 11 residues. Here the CDR3 reads CAMRVVGKLFF. Written as DNA, the CDR3 is TGTGCCATGAGGGTTGTGGGAAAACTGTTTTTT.

This clone was detected once. The chain carries TRBV11-2 and TRBJ1-6; TRBD1 might be the D (5 bases). The CDR3 length is 17 residues. From germline, CDR1 is SGHAT and CDR2 FQNNGV. The V and J ends lost 3 bases and 7 bases respectively, with 19 bases between them. CDR3 nucleotide sequence: TGTGCCAGCAGCTTCAAGACGGGACCGTATACGAATTCACCCCTCCACTTT. Its protein product is CASSFKTGPYTNSPLHF.

J is TRBJ1-1 and V is TRBV19; tentative D call: TRBD1 (5 bases). The V and J ends lost 6 bases and 4 bases respectively, with 18 bases between them. Germline V gene sequence: CDR1 LNHDA, CDR2 SQIVND (reference sequence). The CDR3 runs to 15 residues. The CDR3 sequence: CASRGAGHKGTEAFF. CDR3 nucleotide sequence: TGTGCCAGTAGAGGGGCAGGGCACAAGGGCACTGAAGCTTTCTTT.

The chain recombines TRBV9 with TRBJ2-2, with a tentative D call TRBD2 (7 bases). The CDR3 length is 16 residues. Germline-derived CDR1 and CDR2 are SGDLS and YYNGEE. V was pared by 0 bases and J by 0 bases, with 9 bases between. CDR3 protein: CASSVAGGPNTGELFF. The CDR3 nucleotides are TGTGCCAGCAGCGTAGCCGGGGGGCCGAACACCGGGGAGCTGTTTTTT. Variable domain in full (rest from reference TRBV9 and TRBJ2-2): DSGVTQTPKHLITATGQRVTLRCSPRSGDLSVYWYQQSLDQGLQFLIQYYNGEERAKGNILERFSAQQFPDLHSELNLSSLELGDSALYFCASSVAGGPNTGELFFGEGSRLTVL.